This entry lists 22 T cell receptor beta chains sequenced from one sample in a study of control samples from healthy donors and cancer patients. Sequencing used immunoSEQ multiplex PCR; TCRdb keeps in-frame clones, though not all of them. Seen here are 55,000 to 90,000 clones, over 75% observed once, and the top ten hold under 30%. Sequences were obtained from blood. The source is a man aged 50 to 60 in good health.

The chain uses TRBV6-2 or TRBV6-3 and TRBJ2-3, with 9 bases that match TRBD2. CDR1 and CDR2 from the germline V gene are MNHEY and SVGEGT. The CDR3 extends over 17 amino acids. The V and J ends lost 0 bases and 6 bases, in that order; junction bases with no gene match: 10. The CDR3 DNA is TGTGCCAGCAGTTACTCCAGTAGTGCGGGAGGGCGTGATACGCAGTATTTT. Translated, it gives CASSYSSSAGGRDTQYF.

J is TRBJ1-4 and V is TRBV14; TRBD1 might be the D (5 bases). In germline, CDR1 is SGHDN, CDR2 FVKESK. The CDR3 totals 14 residues. V lost 5 bases and J lost 1, with 8 bases in between. The CDR3 nucleotides are TGTGCCAGCAGCTGGGGGGGAACTAATGAAAAACTGTTTTTT. Its protein product is CASSWGGTNEKLFF.

This chain joins TRBV18 and TRBJ1-4; D not certain. CDR1 KGHSH and CDR2 LQKENI come from the germline V gene. The length of the CDR3 is 16 residues. Trimming stripped 5 bases from V and 0 bases from J, with 13 bases between. The CDR3 here is CASSKRTATTNEKLFF. CDR3 nucleotides: TGTGCCAGCTCAAAAAGGACGGCTACAACTAATGAAAAACTGTTTTTT. The variable domain in full, with the rest retrieved from reference TRBV18 and TRBJ1-4, is NAGVMQNPRHLVRRRGQEARLRCSPMKGHSHVYWYRQLPEEGLKFMVYLQKENIIDESGMPKERFSAEFPKEGPSILRIQQVVRGDSAAYFCASSKRTATTNEKLFFGSGTQLSVL.

The V and J genes are TRBV6-5 and TRBJ2-5, with TRBD1 matching over 7 bases. The CDR3 contains 15 residues. V gave up 4 bases and J gave up 5 bases; unmatched junction bases: 10. Germline CDR1 and CDR2: MNHEY and SVGAGI. The CDR3 DNA is TGTGCCAGCAGTTCCCTAACCGGGACAGTGGAGACCCAGTACTTC. Translation: CASSSLTGTVETQYF.

The chain couples TRBV24-1 to TRBJ1-2, with unresolved D. CDR1 and CDR2 from the germline V gene are KGHDR and SFDVKD. This CDR3 contains 15 residues. Deletions cut 4 bases from V and 8 bases from J, with 19 bases between. For the CDR3, the DNA is TGTGCCACCAGTGACCCTAGACGGGGTTGGGGAGGCTACACCTTC. Its translation is CATSDPRRGWGGYTF.

V gene TRBV10-3 combines with J gene TRBJ2-7, with a tentative D call TRBD2 (6 bases). This CDR3 has 12 residues. V lost 10 bases and J lost 0, with 10 bases in between. The germline CDR1 and CDR2 sequences are ENHRY and SYGVKD. The DNA of the CDR3 is TGTGCCACCCGGGGGTACTCCTACGAGCAGTACTTC. This translates into CATRGYSYEQYF.

The chain links TRBV11-3 to TRBJ1-6; D not certain. Germline CDR1 SGHNT, CDR2 YENEEA. The CDR3 has 13 amino acids. Trimming removed 0 bases from V and 8 bases from J, with 5 bases in between. CDR3 DNA sequence: TGTGCCAGCAGCTTAGACCCCTATTCACCCCTCCACTTT. Its protein product is CASSLDPYSPLHF.

The chain joins TRBV2 to TRBJ2-1; TRBD2 agrees at 14 bases. Trimming cost V 6 bases and J 0 bases; bases outside gene matches: 7. Germline V gene lookup returns CDR1 SNHLY and CDR2 FYNNEI. CDR3 length equals 18 residues. The CDR3 DNA follows: TGTGCCAGCAGATCCGGGACTAGCGGGGGTTTCTCCTACAATGAGCAGTTCTTC. It is translated as CASRSGTSGGFSYNEQFF.

This chain uses TRBV3-1 (or the pseudogene TRBV3-2) with TRBJ2-3; 7 bases line up with TRBD2. The CDR3 runs to 16 residues. Germline assignment: CDR1 LGHDT and CDR2 YNNKEL (reference sequence). Trimming removed 2 bases from V and 4 bases from J; junction bases left unmatched: 9. CDR3 sequence: CASSQNGLVSADTQYF. For the CDR3, the DNA is TGTGCCAGCAGCCAAAACGGACTAGTTTCGGCAGATACGCAGTATTTT.

The rearrangement uses TRBV2 and TRBJ1-4; possible D gene TRBD1, 6 bases. Germline CDR1 and CDR2: SNHLY and FYNNEI. The V and J ends lost 4 bases and 6 bases respectively, with 18 bases between them. This CDR3 region has 16 residues. The chain's CDR3 is CASSAAGAKGYEKLFF. CDR3 nucleotides: TGTGCCAGCAGTGCAGCGGGGGCGAAAGGTTATGAAAAACTGTTTTTT.

This chain links TRBV27 with TRBJ2-1; D is perhaps TRBD1 (5 bases). The CDR3 loop spans 15 amino acids. Deletions cut 2 bases from V and 5 bases from J, with 13 bases between. Germline V gene sequence: CDR1 MNHEY, CDR2 SMNVEV (reference sequence). DNA of the CDR3: TGTGCCAGCAGTTTAAGTCTTCAGGGAAACAATGAGCAGTTCTTC. Protein: CASSLSLQGNNEQFF.

The chain recombines TRBV28 with TRBJ1-3; a possible D gene is TRBD1 (5 bases). The germline gives CDR1 MDHEN, CDR2 SYDVKM. Trimming cost V 6 bases and J 5 bases, with 14 bases left between them. The CDR3 sequence is 14 residues long. CDR3 residues: CASRGQGIRNTIYF. CDR3 DNA: TGTGCCAGCAGGGGGCAGGGCATCAGAAACACCATATATTTT.

The chain joins TRBV5-1 to TRBJ1-2, with D unresolved. The CDR3 contains 16 residues. Germline CDR1 is SGHRS and CDR2 is YFSETQ. With 1 base removed from V and 7 bases from J, the gap between germline ends came to 20 bases. The CDR3 DNA reads TGCGCCAGCAGCTTGAATTCCGCGGATAAAATAGGTGGCTACACCTTC. Translation gives CASSLNSADKIGGYTF.

This rearrangement joins TRBV18 to TRBJ1-4; D gene ambiguous. This CDR3 spans 14 amino acids. Looked up from germline, CDR1 is KGHSH and CDR2 is LQKENI. Trimming stripped 3 bases from V and 11 bases from J, with 16 bases between. The DNA for the CDR3 is TGTGCCAGCTCACCCGGTATGGCGGTGGGGAAACTGTTTTTT. It translates to CASSPGMAVGKLFF.

V usage is TRBV11-3 and J usage is TRBJ1-2, with 10 bases aligning to TRBD1. Germline CDR1 is SGHNT and CDR2 is YENEEA. The CDR3 is 14 residues long. V was clipped by 5 bases and J by 4 bases; unmatched bases: 4. CDR3 bases: TGTGCCAGCAGCCGACAGGGGGCGGGCTATGGCTACACCTTC. As protein: CASSRQGAGYGYTF.

This chain connects TRBV7-9 to TRBJ1-4; the D is unclear. V was shortened by 6 bases and J by 5 bases, with 13 bases between the two germline ends. CDR3 size: 14 residues. The germline CDR1 and CDR2 sequences are SEHNR and FQNEAQ (reference sequence). The CDR3 loop is CASSFYRENEKLFF. The DNA for the CDR3 is TGTGCCAGCAGTTTTTACAGAGAAAATGAAAAACTGTTTTTT.

The rearrangement joins TRBV3-1 (or the pseudogene TRBV3-2) to TRBJ2-7; TRBD2 matches 10 bases. Trimming cost V 6 bases and J 6 bases; bases outside gene matches: 8. The CDR3 covers 14 residues. Germline CDR1 reads LGHDT; CDR2 reads YNNKEL (reference sequence). CDR3: CASSVKGLAFEQYF. The CDR3 DNA sequence: TGTGCCAGCAGTGTTAAGGGACTAGCGTTCGAGCAGTACTTC.

V usage is TRBV5-4 and J usage is TRBJ2-3, with 7 positions matching TRBD2. Trimming at V came to 6 bases and at J to 4 bases, leaving 5 bases not matched to a gene. This CDR3 has 13 residues. CDR1 SGHNT and CDR2 YYREEE come from the germline V gene (reference sequence). The DNA for the CDR3 is TGTGCCAGCACGGGGACTACCCCAGATACGCAGTATTTT. Its translation: CASTGTTPDTQYF.

This rearrangement joins TRBV28 to TRBJ1-2; unclear D gene. This CDR3 region has 15 residues. Germline V lookup: CDR1 MDHEN, CDR2 SYDVKM. V was trimmed by 2 bases and J by 8 bases, leaving 18 bases between them. The CDR3 loop reads CASSLERVSRGGYTF. CDR3 nucleotides: TGTGCCAGCAGTTTAGAACGGGTCTCCCGCGGGGGCTACACCTTC.

The chain carries TRBV7-3 and TRBJ2-1; D may match TRBD1 or TRBD2 (5 bases each). Trimming took 6 bases from V and 7 from J, leaving 16 bases between them. The CDR3 is made up of 14 amino acids. The germline CDR1 and CDR2 sequences are SGHTA and FQGTGA. In DNA, the CDR3 is TGTGCCAGCAGGTCGCCTGGGGGTTGGAATGAGCAGTTCTTC. Encoded protein: CASRSPGGWNEQFF.

This chain joins TRBV19 and TRBJ2-2; TRBD2 matches at 14 bases. The CDR3 is made up of 16 amino acids. J gave up 7 bases and V 3 bases, and 4 bases lay outside the gene matches. Germline V CDR1 and CDR2: LNHDA, SQIVND (reference sequence). CDR3 protein: CASSIRLAGGHGELFF. The CDR3, as DNA: TGTGCCAGTAGTATTAGACTAGCGGGGGGGCACGGGGAGCTGTTTTTT.

The chain links TRBV21-1 to TRBJ1-5; the table's D call of TRBD1 was not tested on the DNA. TRBV21-1 is recorded as a pseudogene. This CDR3 region has 15 residues. CDR3 DNA: TGTGCCAGCAGCAAAGGCAACACAGACATGCTTCCCCAGCATTTT. This sequence encodes CASSKGNTDMLPQHF.